This paragraph covers one T cell receptor beta chain sequence. Its antigen is unidentified. These data originate in a study of cytomegalovirus exposure and HLA in healthy donors. The PCR made use of 60 Vbeta and 13 Jbeta primers. Assay: immunoSEQ multiplex PCR; the TCRdb copy retains only in-frame clones and omits some. The repertoire holds 150,000 to 200,000 clones, with about 90% as singletons. Study-level findings and limits: Serostatus for CMV was the only available immune exposure information. TCR beta chains associated with HLA were, in a later analysis, more clonally expanded than equally common others.

The sequence was collected from a boy aged 2 to 10 in good health and CMV-seronegative. Sequencing used PBMCs.

CDR3 bases: TGTGCCAGCAGACCGGGACTAAACTATGGCTACACCTTC. Amino acids: CASRPGLNYGYTF. The chain recombines TRBV6-5 with TRBJ1-2; TRBD1 is a possible D gene (5 bases). The ends were cut back, 6 bases at V and 2 bases at J, with 10 bases in the middle. Germline CDR1 and CDR2: MNHEY and SVGAGI. This CDR3 comprises 13 residues.